This entry lists 20 T cell receptor beta chains sequenced from one sample in a study of blood T cell repertoires in COVID-19 (dated by TCRdb to 2019 to 2021). Libraries were prepared through the immunoSEQ multiplex PCR assay. In TCRdb, the immuneACCESS table is reduced to in-frame sequences with V and J assigned. These tables do not hold every clone; where another copy was compared, an unresolved V gene accounts for under half, and the others remain unexplained. This sample gives fewer than 200,000 clones in total; 87% of them show up just once. The top ten hold around 13% of the sample. Sequencing was done on a sample of peripheral blood. The receptors here all came from an older woman with COVID-19, enrolled during active disease.

J is TRBJ2-4 and V is TRBV18, with D tentatively TRBD1 (6 bases). This CDR3 comprises 13 residues. V gave up 5 bases and J gave up 3 bases, with 8 bases separating them. Looked up from germline, CDR1 is KGHSH and CDR2 is LQKENI. CDR3 sequence reads: CASSTGNKNIQYF. CDR3 nucleotide sequence: TGTGCCAGCTCAACAGGGAACAAAAACATTCAGTACTTC.

The chain has TRBV5-4 and TRBJ2-3, with D maybe TRBD2 (6 bases). The germline CDR1 and CDR2 sequences are SGHNT and YYREEE (reference sequence). V gave up 0 bases and J gave up 6 bases, with 11 bases separating them. The CDR3 sequence is 14 residues long. The CDR3: CASSLGRRDDTQYF. In DNA form, the CDR3 reads TGTGCCAGCAGCTTGGGGCGGCGGGATGATACGCAGTATTTT.

CDR3: CASSRPGWDEQYF. CDR3 bases: TGTGCCAGCAGTCGACCGGGATGGGACGAGCAGTACTTC. The J gene is TRBJ2-7, the V gene TRBV28; D might be TRBD2 (5 bases). CDR3 length: 13 amino acids. With 5 bases removed from V and 5 bases from J, the gap between germline ends came to 13 bases. Germline V CDR1 and CDR2: MDHEN, SYDVKM.

The chain links TRBV30 to TRBJ2-3; 8 bases line up with TRBD2. The CDR3 has 14 residues. Trimming removed 3 bases from V and 2 bases from J; junction bases left unmatched: 4. CDR1 GTSNPN and CDR2 SVGIG come from the germline V gene (reference sequence). CDR3 loop: CAWRVAGSTDTQYF. CDR3 in DNA: TGTGCCTGGAGGGTAGCGGGATCCACAGATACGCAGTATTTT.

This chain connects TRBV5-1 to TRBJ2-3; 7 bases align to TRBD1. This CDR3 spans 15 amino acids. Germline assignment: CDR1 SGHRS and CDR2 YFSETQ. Trimming cost V 4 bases and J 5 bases; bases outside gene matches: 10. DNA for the CDR3: TGCGCCAGCAGCCTCCGAGGGGGCCTTGGAGATACGCAGTATTTT. Amino acids: CASSLRGGLGDTQYF.

The CDR3 DNA follows: TGTGCCAGCAGCTTACTGGGGGCCAACTATGGCTACACCTTC. Residues: CASSLLGANYGYTF. This chain joins TRBV5-4 and TRBJ1-2, with D possibly TRBD1 on 6 matching bases. Trimming took off 2 bases at V and 2 bases at J, with 10 bases between the two ends. Germline V lookup: CDR1 SGHNT, CDR2 YYREEE (reference sequence). The CDR3 extends over 14 amino acids.

This chain links TRBV6-5 with TRBJ1-5; 10 bases match TRBD1. This CDR3 region has 14 residues. CDR1 MNHEY and CDR2 SVGAGI come from the germline V gene. V lost 6 bases, J lost 5 bases, and 4 bases stayed unmatched. In nucleotides, the CDR3 is TGTGCCAGCAGAAACGGACAGGGGGATCAGCCCCAGCATTTT. Protein sequence: CASRNGQGDQPQHF.

V usage is TRBV4-1 and J usage is TRBJ1-2; TRBD1 agrees at 8 bases. The CDR3 runs to 13 residues. V shed 5 bases, J shed 3 bases, and the junction held 2 bases outside the gene matches. Per germline, CDR1 MGHRA and CDR2 YSYEKL. The CDR3 reads CASSYRGDYGYTF. CDR3 DNA: TGCGCCAGCAGCTACAGGGGGGACTATGGCTACACCTTC.

In its sample, this clone was seen a few times. V is TRBV5-4 and J is TRBJ1-6; TRBD1 might be the D (5 bases). V lost 2 bases, J lost 7 bases, and 7 bases lay in between. The germline CDR1 and CDR2 sequences are SGHNT and YYREEE (reference sequence). The CDR3 extends over 13 amino acids. In nucleotides, the CDR3 is TGTGCCAGCAGCTTTCAGGGCAATTCACCCCTCCACTTT. It yields the protein CASSFQGNSPLHF.

The CDR3 DNA reads as TGTGCCAGCAGCCCCAGGAACTCCTACGAGCAGTACTTC. Protein product: CASSPRNSYEQYF. The genes are TRBV7-3 and TRBJ2-7; D is uncertain. The CDR3 runs 13 residues. The V end lost 5 bases, the J end lost 0 bases, and 8 bases lay between the germline ends. CDR1 is SGHTA and CDR2 is FQGTGA in the germline V gene.

The chain carries TRBV6-1 and TRBJ1-6, with D possibly matching TRBD1 (6 bases). Trimming removed 4 bases at V and 7 bases at J, with 8 bases between. Germline V gene data show CDR1 as MNHNS and CDR2 as SASEGT. The CDR3 is made up of 13 amino acids. The CDR3 is CASSGGRNSPLHF. As DNA, the CDR3 is TGTGCCAGCAGTGGGGGGCGGAATTCACCCCTCCACTTT.

J is TRBJ1-4 and V is TRBV5-6; TRBD1 matches at 12 bases. V lost 0 bases, J lost 8 bases, and 2 bases stayed unmatched. Germline CDR1 is SGHDT and CDR2 is YYEEEE. This CDR3 comprises 15 residues. CDR3 sequence (DNA): TGTGCCAGCAGCTTGGTTGGGACAGGGGGCGAAAAACTGTTTTTT. Its translation: CASSLVGTGGEKLFF.

V is TRBV14 and J is TRBJ2-1; possibly TRBD1 for D (6 bases). This CDR3 contains 14 residues. The V gene lost 3 bases and the J gene lost 2 bases, with 8 bases spanning the gap. Germline-derived CDR1 and CDR2 are SGHDN and FVKESK. CDR3 protein: CASSHGGAYNEQFF. In nucleotides, the CDR3 is TGTGCCAGCAGCCATGGGGGCGCCTACAATGAGCAGTTCTTC.

V usage is TRBV7-9 and J usage is TRBJ2-1; D perhaps matches TRBD2 (6 bases). This CDR3 region has 12 residues. Germline V gene sequence: CDR1 SEHNR, CDR2 FQNEAQ (reference sequence). The V gene lost 4 bases and the J gene lost 9 bases, with 10 bases spanning the gap. Written as DNA, the CDR3 is TGTGCCAGCAGCTGGGACTCTGGTGAGCAGTTCTTC. Translating it yields CASSWDSGEQFF.

This clone was seen a single time. This sequence joins TRBV7-2 and TRBJ2-2; 8 nucleotides agree with TRBD2. The V gene end was trimmed by 5 bases and the J gene end by 5 bases; junction bases not matched to a gene: 19. Germline V gene data show CDR1 as SGHTA and CDR2 as FQGNSA. The CDR3 runs 19 residues. DNA for the CDR3: TGTGCCAGCAGCCCCCTCGGGAGCGGGAGTAAATCTAGGACCGGGGAGCTGTTTTTT. This sequence encodes CASSPLGSGSKSRTGELFF.

The chain combines TRBV30 with TRBJ2-5; no clear D gene. In germline, CDR1 is GTSNPN, CDR2 SVGIG (reference sequence). The V end was cut by 0 bases, the J end by 7 bases, with 12 bases between. The length of the CDR3 is 13 residues. CDR3 sequence reads: CAWSVLTSTTQYF. CDR3 sequence (DNA): TGTGCCTGGAGTGTACTGACATCCACGACCCAGTACTTC.

The chain joins TRBV24-1 to TRBJ2-5; TRBD1 agrees at 7 bases. The germline gives CDR1 KGHDR, CDR2 SFDVKD. The trim removed 5 bases at V and 2 bases at J, leaving 7 bases unmatched. This CDR3 spans 15 amino acids. The CDR3 nucleotides read TGTGCCACCAGTGGGGCGACAGGGATGCAAGAGACCCAGTACTTC. Protein sequence: CATSGATGMQETQYF.

The rearrangement joins TRBV7-8 to TRBJ2-7; 9 positions agree with TRBD2. Trimming at V came to 5 bases and at J to 3 bases, leaving 8 bases not matched to a gene. CDR3 length: 15 residues. The germline gives CDR1 SGHVS, CDR2 FQNEAQ. The CDR3: CASSRLAGDYYEQYF. The CDR3 bases are TGTGCCAGCAGCCGTTTAGCGGGAGACTACTACGAGCAGTACTTC.

This CDR3 reads CATSMGHRGTSGSYEQYF. The CDR3 nucleotides are TGTGCCACCAGCATGGGACACCGCGGGACTAGCGGGAGCTACGAGCAGTACTTC. The chain couples TRBV15 to TRBJ2-7; the match to TRBD2 covers 14 bases. The CDR3 contains 18 residues. Trimming cost V 4 bases and J 3 bases; bases outside gene matches: 11. Germline V gene sequence: CDR1 LNHNV, CDR2 YYDKDF (reference sequence). The full variable domain, in which reference TRBV15 and TRBJ2-7 provide the parts outside the CDR3, is DAMVIQNPRYQVTQFGKPVTLSCSQTLNHNVMYWYQQKSSQAPKLLFHYYDKDFNNEADTPDNFQSRRPNTSFCFLDIRSPGLGDTAMYLCATSMGHRGTSGSYEQYFGPGTRLTVT.

The rearrangement uses TRBV11-1 and TRBJ2-7; D is unresolved. V lost 4 bases to trimming and J lost 1 base, with 2 bases between them. Germline-derived CDR1 and CDR2 are SGHAT and FQDESV (reference sequence). The CDR3 is made up of 11 amino acids. The CDR3 coding sequence is TGTGCCAGCAGCTCATCCTACGAGCAGTACTTC. It codes for CASSSSYEQYF.